This T cell receptor beta chain was sequenced for a study of T-cell memory formation after mild COVID-19. Notes on the study in general: While clones contracting from day 15 to 85 were balanced between CD4 and CD8, later expanders leaned CD4+. That cross-reactive memory joined was suggested by some responding clones appearing in pre-infection memory.

Germline loops: CDR1 SGDLS, CDR2 YYNGEE. J lost 2 bases, V lost 0 bases, and 5 bases had no gene match. The length of the CDR3 is 16 residues. TCRdb reanalysed the 5' RACE reads using MiXCR and keeps one entry per CDR3 protein. This table holds 350,000 to 500,000 distinct CDR3 sequences, under 20% found once. About this clonotype itself: Antigen specificity is unknown.

The chain combines TRBV9 with TRBJ2-3; 8 bases are shared with TRBD1. The clonotype comes from a man aged 18 to 30 who had mild COVID-19 (a few samples of this study predate the infection). Cell type and time point are not known. The sequenced sample was PBMCs or a T cell subset sorted from them (not recorded which). The CDR3 reads CASSVGQGLFTDTQYF. The CDR3 nucleotides are TGTGCCAGCAGCGTAGGACAGGGGCTCTTCACAGATACGCAGTATTTT.